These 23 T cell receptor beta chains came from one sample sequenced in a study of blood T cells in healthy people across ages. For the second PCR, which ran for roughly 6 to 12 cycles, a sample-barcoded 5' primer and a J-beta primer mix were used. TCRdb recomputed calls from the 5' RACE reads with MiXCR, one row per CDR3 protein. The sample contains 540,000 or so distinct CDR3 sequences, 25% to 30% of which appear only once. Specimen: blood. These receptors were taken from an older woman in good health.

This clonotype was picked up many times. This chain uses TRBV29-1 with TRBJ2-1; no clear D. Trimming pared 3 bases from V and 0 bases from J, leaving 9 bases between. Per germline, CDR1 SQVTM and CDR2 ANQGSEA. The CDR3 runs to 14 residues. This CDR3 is CSVDAVYSYNEQFF. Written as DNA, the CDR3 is TGCAGCGTTGATGCCGTCTACTCCTACAATGAGCAGTTCTTC.

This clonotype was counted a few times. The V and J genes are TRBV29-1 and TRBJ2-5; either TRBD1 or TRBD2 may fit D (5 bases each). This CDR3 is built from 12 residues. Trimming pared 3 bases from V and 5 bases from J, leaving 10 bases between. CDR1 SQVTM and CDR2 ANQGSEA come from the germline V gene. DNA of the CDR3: TGCAGCGTTGAGTCCGGGGCCGAGACCCAGTACTTC. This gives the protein CSVESGAETQYF.

The CDR3 sequence is CASSQDHYGYTF. CDR3 DNA sequence: TGTGCCAGCAGCCAAGATCACTATGGCTACACCTTC. The chain is built from TRBV3-1 and TRBJ1-2; no definite D call. Germline CDR1 and CDR2: LGHDT and YNNKEL (reference sequence). The length of the CDR3 is 12 residues. Trimming took 0 bases from V and 3 from J, leaving 2 bases between them. Filled out from reference TRBV3-1 and TRBJ1-2, the complete variable domain reads DTAVSQTPKYLVTQMGNDKSIKCEQNLGHDTMYWYKQDSKKFLKIMFSYNNKELIINETVPNRFSPKSPDKAHLNLHINSLELGDSAVYFCASSQDHYGYTFGSGTRLTVV.

The CDR3 region is CASSWQGGQETQYF. For the CDR3, the DNA is TGTGCCAGCAGCTGGCAGGGGGGCCAAGAGACCCAGTACTTC. The chain is built from TRBV7-2 and TRBJ2-5; perhaps TRBD1 as D (7 bases). With 4 bases removed from V and 1 base from J, the gap between germline ends came to 10 bases. The V gene's germline CDR1 is SGHTA and CDR2 FQGNSA. This CDR3 has 14 amino acids. The whole variable domain, remainder taken from reference TRBV7-2 and TRBJ2-5, is GAGVSQSPSNKVTEKGKDVELRCDPISGHTALYWYRQSLGQGLEFLIYFQGNSAPDKSGLPSDRFSAERTGGSVSTLTIQRTQQEDSAVYLCASSWQGGQETQYFGPGTRLLVL.

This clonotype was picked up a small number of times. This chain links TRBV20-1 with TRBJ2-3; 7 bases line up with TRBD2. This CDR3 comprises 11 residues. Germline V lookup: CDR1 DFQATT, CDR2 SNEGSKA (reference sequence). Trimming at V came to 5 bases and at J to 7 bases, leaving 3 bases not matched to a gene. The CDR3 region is CSALGGNTQYF. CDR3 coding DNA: TGCAGTGCTCTGGGGGGGAATACGCAGTATTTT.

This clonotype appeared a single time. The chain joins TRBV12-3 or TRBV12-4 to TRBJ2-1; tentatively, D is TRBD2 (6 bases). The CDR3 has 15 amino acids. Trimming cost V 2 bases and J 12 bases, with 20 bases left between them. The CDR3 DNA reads TGTGCCAGCAGTTTAACCCCGGGAGCCGCGGGTGGGCAGTTCTTC. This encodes CASSLTPGAAGGQFF.

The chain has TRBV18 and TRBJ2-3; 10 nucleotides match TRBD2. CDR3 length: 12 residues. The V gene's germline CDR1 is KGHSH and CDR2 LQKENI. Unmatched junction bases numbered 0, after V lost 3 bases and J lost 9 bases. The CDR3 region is CASSPGLATQYF. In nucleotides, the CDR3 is TGTGCCAGCTCACCGGGACTAGCGACGCAGTATTTT.

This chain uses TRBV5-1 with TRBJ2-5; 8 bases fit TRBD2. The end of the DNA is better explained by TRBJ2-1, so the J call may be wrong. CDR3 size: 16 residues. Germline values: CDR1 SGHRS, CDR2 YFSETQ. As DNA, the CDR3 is TGCGCCAGCAGCCCGCCGGGACTAGGAATTACCAATGAGCAGTTCTTC. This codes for CASSPPGLGITNEQFF.

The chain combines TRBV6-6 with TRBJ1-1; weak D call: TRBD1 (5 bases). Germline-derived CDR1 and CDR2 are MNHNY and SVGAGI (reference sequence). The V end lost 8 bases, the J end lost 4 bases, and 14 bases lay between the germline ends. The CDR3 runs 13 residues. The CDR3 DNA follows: TGTGCCAGCCGCCAGGGTTCGGTCACTGAAGCTTTCTTT. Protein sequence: CASRQGSVTEAFF.

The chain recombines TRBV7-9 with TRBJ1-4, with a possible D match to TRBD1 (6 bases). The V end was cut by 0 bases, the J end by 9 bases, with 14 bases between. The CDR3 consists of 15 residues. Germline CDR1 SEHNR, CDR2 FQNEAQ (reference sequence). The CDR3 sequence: CASSLAQGSYQKLFF. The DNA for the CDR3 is TGTGCCAGCAGCTTAGCCCAGGGGAGTTATCAAAAACTGTTTTTT.

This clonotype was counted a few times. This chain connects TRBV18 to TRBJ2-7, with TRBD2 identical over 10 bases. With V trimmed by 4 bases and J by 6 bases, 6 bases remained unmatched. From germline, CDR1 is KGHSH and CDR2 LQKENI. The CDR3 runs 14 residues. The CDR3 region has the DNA TGTGCCAGCTCACAAGGGACTAGCGAGTTCGAGCAGTACTTC. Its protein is CASSQGTSEFEQYF.

CDR3 DNA sequence: TGTGCCAGCAGCTTGAGAGGACAGCCAAACTACGAGCAGTACTTC. Translated, it gives CASSLRGQPNYEQYF. The chain joins TRBV7-9 to TRBJ2-7; TRBD1 is a possible D gene (6 bases). Germline V gene lookup returns CDR1 SEHNR and CDR2 FQNEAQ (reference sequence). Trimming removed 3 bases at V and 3 bases at J, with 15 bases between. The CDR3 runs to 15 residues.

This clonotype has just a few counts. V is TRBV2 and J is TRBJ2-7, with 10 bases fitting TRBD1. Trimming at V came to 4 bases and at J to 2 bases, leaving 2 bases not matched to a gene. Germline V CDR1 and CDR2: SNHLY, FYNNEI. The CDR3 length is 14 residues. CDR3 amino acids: CASSGQGATYEQYF. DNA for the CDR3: TGTGCCAGCAGTGGACAGGGGGCAACCTACGAGCAGTACTTC.

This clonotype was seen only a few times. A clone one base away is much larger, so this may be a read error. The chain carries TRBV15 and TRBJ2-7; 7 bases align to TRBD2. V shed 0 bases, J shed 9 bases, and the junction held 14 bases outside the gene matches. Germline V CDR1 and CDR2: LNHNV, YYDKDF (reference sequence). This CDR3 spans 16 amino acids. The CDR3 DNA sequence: TGTGCCACCAGCAGAGAGGGGGGGATACCCATGCGTGCGCAGTACTTC. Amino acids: CATSREGGIPMRAQYF.

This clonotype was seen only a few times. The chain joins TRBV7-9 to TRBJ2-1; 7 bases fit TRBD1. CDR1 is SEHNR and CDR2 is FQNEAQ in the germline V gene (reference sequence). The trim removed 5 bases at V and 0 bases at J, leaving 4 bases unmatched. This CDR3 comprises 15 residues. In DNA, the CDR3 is TGTGCCAGCAGCAAGGACAGGACCTCCTACAATGAGCAGTTCTTC. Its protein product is CASSKDRTSYNEQFF.

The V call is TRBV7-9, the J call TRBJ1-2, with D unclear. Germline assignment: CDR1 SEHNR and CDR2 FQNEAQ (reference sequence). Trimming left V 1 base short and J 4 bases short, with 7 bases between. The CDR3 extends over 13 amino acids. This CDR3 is CASSLGASYGYTF. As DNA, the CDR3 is TGTGCCAGCAGCTTAGGGGCCAGCTATGGCTACACCTTC.

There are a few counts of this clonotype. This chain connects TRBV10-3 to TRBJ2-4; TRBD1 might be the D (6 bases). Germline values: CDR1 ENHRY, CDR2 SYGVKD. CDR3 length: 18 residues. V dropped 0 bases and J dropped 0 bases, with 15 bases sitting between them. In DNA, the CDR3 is TGTGCCATCAGTGAGTCTAGGACAGACTCATTAGCCAAAAACATTCAGTACTTC. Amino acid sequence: CAISESRTDSLAKNIQYF.

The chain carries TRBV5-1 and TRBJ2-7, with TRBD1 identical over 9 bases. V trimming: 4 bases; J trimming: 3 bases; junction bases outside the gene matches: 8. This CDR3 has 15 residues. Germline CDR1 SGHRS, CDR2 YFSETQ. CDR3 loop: CASSRGTGQGYEQYF. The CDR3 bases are TGCGCCAGCAGCCGTGGGACGGGACAGGGCTACGAGCAGTACTTC.

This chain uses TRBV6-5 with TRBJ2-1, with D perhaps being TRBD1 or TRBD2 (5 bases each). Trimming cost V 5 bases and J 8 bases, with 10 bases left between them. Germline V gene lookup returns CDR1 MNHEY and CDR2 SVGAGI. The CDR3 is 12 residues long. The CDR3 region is CASSTGGYEQFF. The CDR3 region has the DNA TGTGCCAGCAGTACTGGGGGTTATGAGCAGTTCTTC.

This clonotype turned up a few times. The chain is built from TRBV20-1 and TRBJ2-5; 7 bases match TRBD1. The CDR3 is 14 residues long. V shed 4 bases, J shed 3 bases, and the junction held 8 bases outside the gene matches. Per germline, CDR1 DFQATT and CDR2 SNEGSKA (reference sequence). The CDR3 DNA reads TGCAGTGCTAAACCGGGACAGACAAAAGAGACCCAGTACTTC. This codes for CSAKPGQTKETQYF.

The CDR3 region is CASSSPQGISDGYTF. The CDR3 DNA reads as TGTGCCAGCAGTTCCCCACAGGGTATTTCGGATGGCTACACCTTC. This chain connects TRBV6-2 or TRBV6-3 to TRBJ1-2, with a tentative D call TRBD1 (6 bases). Deletions cut 4 bases from V and 6 bases from J, with 18 bases between. Germline CDR1 and CDR2: MNHEY and SVGEGT. This CDR3 region has 15 residues.

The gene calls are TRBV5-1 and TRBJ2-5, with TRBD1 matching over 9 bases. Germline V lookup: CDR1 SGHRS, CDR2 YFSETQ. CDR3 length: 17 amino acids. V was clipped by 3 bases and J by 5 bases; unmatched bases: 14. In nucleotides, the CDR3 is TGCGCCAGCAGCTCCAAAGACGGGACAGGGATTCGGGAGACCCAGTACTTC. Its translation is CASSSKDGTGIRETQYF.

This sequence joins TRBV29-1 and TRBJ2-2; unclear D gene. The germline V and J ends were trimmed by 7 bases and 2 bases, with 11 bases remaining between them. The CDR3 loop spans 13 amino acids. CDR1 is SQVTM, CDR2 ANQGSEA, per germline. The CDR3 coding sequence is TGCAGCGCCTCAAATACTAACACCGGGGAGCTGTTTTTT. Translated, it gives CSASNTNTGELFF.